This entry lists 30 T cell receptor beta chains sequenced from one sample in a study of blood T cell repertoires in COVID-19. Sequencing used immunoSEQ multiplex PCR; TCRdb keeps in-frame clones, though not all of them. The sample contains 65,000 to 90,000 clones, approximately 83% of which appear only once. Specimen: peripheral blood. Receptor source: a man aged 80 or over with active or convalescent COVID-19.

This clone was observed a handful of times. CDR3 in amino acids: CASSQDIQANSYEQYF. CDR3 bases: TGTGCCAGCAGCCAAGACATCCAGGCGAACTCCTACGAGCAGTACTTC. This sequence joins TRBV4-2 and TRBJ2-7; D is unresolved. Trimming removed 0 bases from V and 0 bases from J, with 12 bases in between. The CDR3 runs 16 residues. The germline V gene has CDR1 LGHNA and CDR2 YNFKEQ.

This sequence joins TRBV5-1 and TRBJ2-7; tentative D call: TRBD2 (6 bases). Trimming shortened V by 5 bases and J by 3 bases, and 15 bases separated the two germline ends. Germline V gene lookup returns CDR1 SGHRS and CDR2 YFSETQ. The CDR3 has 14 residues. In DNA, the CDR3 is TGCGCCAGCAGTGGGACTGTCGCTTTCTACGAGCAGTACTTC. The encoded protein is CASSGTVAFYEQYF. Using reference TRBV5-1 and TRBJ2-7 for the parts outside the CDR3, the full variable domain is KAGVTQTPRYLIKTRGQQVTLSCSPISGHRSVSWYQQTPGQGLQFLFEYFSETQRNKGNFPGRFSGRQFSNSRSEMNVSTLELGDSALYLCASSGTVAFYEQYFGPGTRLTVT.

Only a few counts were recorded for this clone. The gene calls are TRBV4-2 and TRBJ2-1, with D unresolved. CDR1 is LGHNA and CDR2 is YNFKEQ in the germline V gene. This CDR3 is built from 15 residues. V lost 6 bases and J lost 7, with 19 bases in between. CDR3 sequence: CASRPGAGTVNEQFF. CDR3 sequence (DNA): TGTGCCAGCAGGCCCGGCGCAGGTACCGTGAATGAGCAGTTCTTC.

The CDR3 DNA reads as TGTGCCAGTAGACTCACAGGATCCTACGAGCAGTACTTC. Its translation is CASRLTGSYEQYF. The chain has TRBV19 and TRBJ2-7; a possible D gene is TRBD1 (5 bases). Per germline, CDR1 LNHDA and CDR2 SQIVND (reference sequence). V lost 6 bases and J lost 1, with 10 bases in between. CDR3 length equals 13 residues.

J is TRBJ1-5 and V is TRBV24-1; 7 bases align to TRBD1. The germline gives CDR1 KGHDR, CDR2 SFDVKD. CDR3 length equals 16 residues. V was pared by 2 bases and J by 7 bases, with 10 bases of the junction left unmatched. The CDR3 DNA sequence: TGTGCCACCAGTGATTCCGGTACAGGGGTACCACAGCCCCAGCATTTT. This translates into CATSDSGTGVPQPQHF.

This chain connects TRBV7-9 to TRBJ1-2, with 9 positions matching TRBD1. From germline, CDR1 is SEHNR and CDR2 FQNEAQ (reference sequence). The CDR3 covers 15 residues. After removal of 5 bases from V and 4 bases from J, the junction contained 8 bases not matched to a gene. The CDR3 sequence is CASSQPGQGAYGYTF. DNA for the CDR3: TGTGCCAGCAGCCAGCCGGGACAGGGTGCCTATGGCTACACCTTC.

CDR3 sequence reads: CASSYDRGGGTDTQYF. CDR3 DNA sequence: TGCGCCAGTAGTTATGACAGGGGAGGAGGCACAGATACGCAGTATTTT. The chain couples TRBV5-1 to TRBJ2-3; 8 positions agree with TRBD1. V dropped 8 bases and J dropped 1; count of bases not matched to a gene: 12. The CDR3 consists of 16 residues. CDR1 and CDR2 (germline): SGHRS, YFSETQ.

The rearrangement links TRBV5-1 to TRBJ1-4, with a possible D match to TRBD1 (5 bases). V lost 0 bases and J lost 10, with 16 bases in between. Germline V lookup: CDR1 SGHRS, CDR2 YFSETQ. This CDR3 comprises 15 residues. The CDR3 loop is CASSLGQSNEAKLFF. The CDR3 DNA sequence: TGCGCCAGCAGCTTGGGACAGTCGAACGAGGCAAAACTGTTTTTT.

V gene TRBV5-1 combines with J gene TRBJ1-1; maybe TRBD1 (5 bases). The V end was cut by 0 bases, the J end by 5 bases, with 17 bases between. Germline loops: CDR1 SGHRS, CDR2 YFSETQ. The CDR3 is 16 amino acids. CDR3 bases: TGCGCCAGCAGCTTGGAAAGTATCAGGGTGGGAACTGAAGCTTTCTTT. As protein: CASSLESIRVGTEAFF.

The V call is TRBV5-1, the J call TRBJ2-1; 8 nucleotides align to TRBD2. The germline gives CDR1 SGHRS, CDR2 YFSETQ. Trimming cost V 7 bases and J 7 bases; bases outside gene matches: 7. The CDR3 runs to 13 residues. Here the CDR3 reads CASCREGWNEQFF. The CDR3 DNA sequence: TGCGCCAGCTGCCGGGAGGGCTGGAATGAGCAGTTCTTC.

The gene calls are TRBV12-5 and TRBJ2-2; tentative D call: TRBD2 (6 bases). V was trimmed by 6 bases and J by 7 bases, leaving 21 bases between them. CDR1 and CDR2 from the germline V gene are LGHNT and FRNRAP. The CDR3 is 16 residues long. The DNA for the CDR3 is TGTGCTAGTGGGAAAGGGTCCGGGGGATCGGTCGGGGAGCTGTTTTTT. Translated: CASGKGSGGSVGELFF.

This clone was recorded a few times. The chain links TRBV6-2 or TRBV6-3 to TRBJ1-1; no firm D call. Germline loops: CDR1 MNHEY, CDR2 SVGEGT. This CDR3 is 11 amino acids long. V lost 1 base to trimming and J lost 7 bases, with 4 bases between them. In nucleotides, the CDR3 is TGTGCCAGCAGTTACTTCATTGAAGCTTTCTTT. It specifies CASSYFIEAFF.

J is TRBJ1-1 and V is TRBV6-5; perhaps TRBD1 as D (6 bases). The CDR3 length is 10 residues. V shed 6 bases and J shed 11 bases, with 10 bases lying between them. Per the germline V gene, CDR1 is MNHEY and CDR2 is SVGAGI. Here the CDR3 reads CASRTGQAFF. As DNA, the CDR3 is TGTGCCAGCAGAACAGGACAGGCTTTCTTT.

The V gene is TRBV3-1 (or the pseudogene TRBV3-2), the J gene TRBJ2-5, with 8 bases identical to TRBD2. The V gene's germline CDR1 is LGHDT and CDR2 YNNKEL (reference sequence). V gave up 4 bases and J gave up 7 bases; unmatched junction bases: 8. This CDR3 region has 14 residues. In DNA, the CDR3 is TGTGCCAGCAGCCTACGGGGGGGCCTTTCGACCCAGTACTTC. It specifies CASSLRGGLSTQYF.

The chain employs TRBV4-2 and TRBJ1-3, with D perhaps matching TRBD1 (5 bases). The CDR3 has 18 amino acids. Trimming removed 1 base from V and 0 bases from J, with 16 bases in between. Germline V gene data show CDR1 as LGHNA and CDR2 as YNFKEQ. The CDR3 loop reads CASSQGVTGGLSGNTIYF. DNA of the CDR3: TGTGCCAGCAGCCAAGGAGTCACTGGGGGACTCTCTGGAAACACCATATATTTT.

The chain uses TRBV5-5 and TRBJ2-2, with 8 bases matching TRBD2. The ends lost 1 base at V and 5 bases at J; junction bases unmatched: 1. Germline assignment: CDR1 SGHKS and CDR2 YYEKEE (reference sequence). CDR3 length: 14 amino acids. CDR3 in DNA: TGTGCCAGCAGCTTGTCGGGAGGGACCGGGGAGCTGTTTTTT. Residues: CASSLSGGTGELFF.

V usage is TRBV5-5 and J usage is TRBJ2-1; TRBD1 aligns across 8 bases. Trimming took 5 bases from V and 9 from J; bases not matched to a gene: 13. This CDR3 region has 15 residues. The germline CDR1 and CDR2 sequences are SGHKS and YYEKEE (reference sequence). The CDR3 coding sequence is TGTGCCAGCAGTTCGACAGGGGCGTTTTTCGGTGAGCAGTTCTTC. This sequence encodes CASSSTGAFFGEQFF.

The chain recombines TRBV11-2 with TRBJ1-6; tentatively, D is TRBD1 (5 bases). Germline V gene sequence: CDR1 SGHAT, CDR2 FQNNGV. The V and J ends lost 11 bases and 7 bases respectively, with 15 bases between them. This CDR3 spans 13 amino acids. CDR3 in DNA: TGTGCCGGGGCGGTGACAGCCAATTCACCCCTCCACTTT. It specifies CAGAVTANSPLHF.

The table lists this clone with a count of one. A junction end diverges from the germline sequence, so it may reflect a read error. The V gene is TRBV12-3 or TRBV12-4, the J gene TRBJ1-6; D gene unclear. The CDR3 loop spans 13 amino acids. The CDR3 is CVSSLENNSPLHF. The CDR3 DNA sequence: TGTGTCAGCAGCCTGGAGAATAATTCACCCCTCCACTTT.

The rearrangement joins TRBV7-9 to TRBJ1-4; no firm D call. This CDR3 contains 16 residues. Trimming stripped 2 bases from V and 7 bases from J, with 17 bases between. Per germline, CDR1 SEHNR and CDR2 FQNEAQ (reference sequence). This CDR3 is CASSLKYPGRGEKLFF. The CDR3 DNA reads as TGTGCCAGCAGCTTAAAGTATCCGGGCCGGGGTGAAAAACTGTTTTTT.

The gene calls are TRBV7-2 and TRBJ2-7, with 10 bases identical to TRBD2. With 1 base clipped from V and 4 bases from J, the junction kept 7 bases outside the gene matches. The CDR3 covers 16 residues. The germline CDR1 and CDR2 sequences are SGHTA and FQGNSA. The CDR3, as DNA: TGTGCCAGCAGCTTAGTTTCTAGCGGGAGTTGGTACGAGCAGTACTTC. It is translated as CASSLVSSGSWYEQYF.

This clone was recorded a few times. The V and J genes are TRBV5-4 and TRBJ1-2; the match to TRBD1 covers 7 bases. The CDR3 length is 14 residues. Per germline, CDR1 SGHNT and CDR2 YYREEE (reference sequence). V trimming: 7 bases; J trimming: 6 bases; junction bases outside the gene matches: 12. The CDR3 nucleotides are TGTGCCAGCGGAACCCCGGACAGGACAGATGGCTACACCTTC. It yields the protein CASGTPDRTDGYTF. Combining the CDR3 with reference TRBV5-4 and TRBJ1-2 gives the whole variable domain ETGVTQSPTHLIKTRGQQVTLRCSSQSGHNTVSWYQQALGQGPQFIFQYYREEENGRGNFPPRFSGLQFPNYSSELNVNALELDDSALYLCASGTPDRTDGYTFGSGTRLTVV.

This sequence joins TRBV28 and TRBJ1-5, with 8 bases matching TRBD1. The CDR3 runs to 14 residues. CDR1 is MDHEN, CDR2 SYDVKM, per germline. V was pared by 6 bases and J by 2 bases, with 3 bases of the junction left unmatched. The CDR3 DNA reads TGTGCCAGCAGCCAGACAGGGGGCAATCAGCCCCAGCATTTT. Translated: CASSQTGGNQPQHF.

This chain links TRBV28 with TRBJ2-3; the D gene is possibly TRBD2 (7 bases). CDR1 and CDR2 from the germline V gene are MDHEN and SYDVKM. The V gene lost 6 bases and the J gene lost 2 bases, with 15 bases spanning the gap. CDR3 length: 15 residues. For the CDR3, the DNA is TGTGCCAGCAGCACCTCCCGGGGGGCCACAGATACGCAGTATTTT. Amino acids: CASSTSRGATDTQYF.

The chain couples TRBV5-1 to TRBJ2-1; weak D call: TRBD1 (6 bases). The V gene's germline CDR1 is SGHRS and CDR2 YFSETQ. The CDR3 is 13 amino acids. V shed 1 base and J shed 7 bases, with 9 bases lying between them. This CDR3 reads CASSLTGRNEQFF. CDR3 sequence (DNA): TGCGCCAGCAGCTTGACAGGGCGGAATGAGCAGTTCTTC. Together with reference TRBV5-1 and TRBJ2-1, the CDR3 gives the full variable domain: KAGVTQTPRYLIKTRGQQVTLSCSPISGHRSVSWYQQTPGQGLQFLFEYFSETQRNKGNFPGRFSGRQFSNSRSEMNVSTLELGDSALYLCASSLTGRNEQFFGPGTRLTVL.

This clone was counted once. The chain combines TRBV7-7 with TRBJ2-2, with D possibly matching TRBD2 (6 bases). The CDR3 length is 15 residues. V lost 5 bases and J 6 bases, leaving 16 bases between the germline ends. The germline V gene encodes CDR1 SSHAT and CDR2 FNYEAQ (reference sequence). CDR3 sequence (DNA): TGTGCCAGCAGCGCAGGGACTTCCGGGGCCGGGGAGCTGTTTTTT. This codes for CASSAGTSGAGELFF.

This CDR3 is CASSWAGLAELQETQYF. CDR3 DNA: TGTGCCAGCAGCTGGGCCGGACTAGCGGAGCTGCAAGAGACCCAGTACTTC. The V gene is TRBV11-2, the J gene TRBJ2-5; 10 nucleotides agree with TRBD2. Trimming at V came to 4 bases and at J to 2 bases, leaving 10 bases not matched to a gene. This CDR3 has 17 residues. Germline V lookup: CDR1 SGHAT, CDR2 FQNNGV.

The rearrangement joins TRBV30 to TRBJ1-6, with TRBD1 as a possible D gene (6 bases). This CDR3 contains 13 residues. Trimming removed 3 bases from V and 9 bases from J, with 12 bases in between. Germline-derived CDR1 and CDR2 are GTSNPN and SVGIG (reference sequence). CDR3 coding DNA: TGTGCCTGGAGCGAGGGGGTGGGTTCACCCCTCCACTTT. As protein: CAWSEGVGSPLHF.

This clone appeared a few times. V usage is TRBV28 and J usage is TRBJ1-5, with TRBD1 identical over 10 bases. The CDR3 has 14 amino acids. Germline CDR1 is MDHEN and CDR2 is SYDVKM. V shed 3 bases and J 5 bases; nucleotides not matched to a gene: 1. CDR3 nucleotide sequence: TGTGCCAGCAGTTTGGGACAGGGGTATCAGCCCCAGCATTTT. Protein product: CASSLGQGYQPQHF.

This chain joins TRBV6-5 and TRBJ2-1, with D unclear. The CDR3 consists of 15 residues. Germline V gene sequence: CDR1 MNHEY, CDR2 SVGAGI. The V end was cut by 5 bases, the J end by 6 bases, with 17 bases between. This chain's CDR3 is CASSPLSGKSNEQFF. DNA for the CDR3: TGTGCCAGCAGTCCGTTGTCGGGTAAAAGCAATGAGCAGTTCTTC.